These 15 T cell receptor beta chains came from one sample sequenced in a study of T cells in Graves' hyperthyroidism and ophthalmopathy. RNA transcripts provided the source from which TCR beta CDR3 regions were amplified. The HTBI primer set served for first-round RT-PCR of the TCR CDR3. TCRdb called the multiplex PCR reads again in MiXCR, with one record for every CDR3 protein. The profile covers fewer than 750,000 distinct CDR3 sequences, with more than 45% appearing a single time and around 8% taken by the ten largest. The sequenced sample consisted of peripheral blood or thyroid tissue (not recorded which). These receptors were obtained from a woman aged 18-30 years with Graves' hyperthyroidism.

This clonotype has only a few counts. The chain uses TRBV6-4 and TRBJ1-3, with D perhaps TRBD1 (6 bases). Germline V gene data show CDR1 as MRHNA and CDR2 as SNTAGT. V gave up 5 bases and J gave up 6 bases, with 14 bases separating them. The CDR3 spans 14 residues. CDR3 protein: CASSNLGQVNTIYF. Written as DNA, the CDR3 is TGTGCCAGCAGTAACCTGGGACAAGTAAACACCATATATTTT.

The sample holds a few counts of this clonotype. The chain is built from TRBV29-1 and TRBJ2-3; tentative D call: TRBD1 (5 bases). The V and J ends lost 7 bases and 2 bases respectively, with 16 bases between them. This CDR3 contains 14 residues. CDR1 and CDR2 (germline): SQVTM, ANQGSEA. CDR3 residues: CSADPGPDTDTQYF. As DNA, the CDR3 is TGCAGCGCCGACCCAGGGCCAGACACAGATACGCAGTATTTT.

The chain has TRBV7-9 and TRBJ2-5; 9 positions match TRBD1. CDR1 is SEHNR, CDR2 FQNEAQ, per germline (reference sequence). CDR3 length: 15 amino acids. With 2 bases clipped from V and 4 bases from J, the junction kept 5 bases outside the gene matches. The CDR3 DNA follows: TGTGCCAGCAGCTTATACGCGACAGGGGGAGAGACCCAGTACTTC. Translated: CASSLYATGGETQYF.

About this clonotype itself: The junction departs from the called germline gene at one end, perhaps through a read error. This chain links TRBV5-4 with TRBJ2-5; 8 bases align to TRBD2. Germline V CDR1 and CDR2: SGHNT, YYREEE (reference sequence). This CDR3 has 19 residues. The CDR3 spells CASSQERVAGLFAQETQYF. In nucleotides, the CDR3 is TGCGCCAGCAGCCAAGAAAGGGTAGCGGGGCTGTTCGCCCAAGAGACCCAGTACTTC. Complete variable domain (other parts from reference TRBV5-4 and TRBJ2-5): ETGVTQSPTHLIKTRGQQVTLRCSSQSGHNTVSWYQQALGQGPQFIFQYYREEENGRGNFPPRFSGLQFPNYSSELNVNALELDDSALYLCASSQERVAGLFAQETQYFGPGTRLLVL.

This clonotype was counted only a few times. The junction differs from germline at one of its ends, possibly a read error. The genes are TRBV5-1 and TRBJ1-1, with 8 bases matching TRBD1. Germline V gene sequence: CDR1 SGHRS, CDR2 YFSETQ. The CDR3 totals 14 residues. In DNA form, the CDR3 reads TGCGCCAGCAGCTTCAGGACAGGGAACACTAAAGCTTTCTTT. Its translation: CASSFRTGNTKAFF.

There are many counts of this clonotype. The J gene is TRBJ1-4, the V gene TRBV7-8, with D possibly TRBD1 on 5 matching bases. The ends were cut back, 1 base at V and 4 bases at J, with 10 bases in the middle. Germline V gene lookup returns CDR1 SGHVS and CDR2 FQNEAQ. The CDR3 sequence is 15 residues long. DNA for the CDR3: TGTGCCAGCAGCTTAGAGACAGCCAGTAATGAAAAACTGTTTTTT. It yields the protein CASSLETASNEKLFF.

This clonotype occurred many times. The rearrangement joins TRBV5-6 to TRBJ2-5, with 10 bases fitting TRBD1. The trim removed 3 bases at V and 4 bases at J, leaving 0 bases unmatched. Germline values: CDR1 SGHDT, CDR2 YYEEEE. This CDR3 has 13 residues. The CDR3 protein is CASSWDRGETQYF. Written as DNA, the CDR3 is TGTGCCAGCAGCTGGGACAGGGGAGAGACCCAGTACTTC.

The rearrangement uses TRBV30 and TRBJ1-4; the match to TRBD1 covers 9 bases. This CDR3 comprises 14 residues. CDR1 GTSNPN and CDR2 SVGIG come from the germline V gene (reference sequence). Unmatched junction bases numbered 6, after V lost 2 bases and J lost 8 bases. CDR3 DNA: TGTGCCTGGAGTTGGGGACAGGGATCGGAAAAACTGTTTTTT. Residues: CAWSWGQGSEKLFF.

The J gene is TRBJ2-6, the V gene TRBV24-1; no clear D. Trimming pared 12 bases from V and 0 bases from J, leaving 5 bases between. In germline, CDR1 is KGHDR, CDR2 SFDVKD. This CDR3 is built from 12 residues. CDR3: CAPSSGANVLTF. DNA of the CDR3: TGTGCCCCGAGCTCTGGGGCCAACGTCCTGACTTTC.

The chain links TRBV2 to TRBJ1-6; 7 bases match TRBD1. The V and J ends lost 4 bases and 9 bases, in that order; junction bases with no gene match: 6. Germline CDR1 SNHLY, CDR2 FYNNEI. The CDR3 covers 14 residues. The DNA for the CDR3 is TGTGCCAGCAGTGGACAGGGTTTTGGTTCACCCCTCCACTTT. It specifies CASSGQGFGSPLHF.

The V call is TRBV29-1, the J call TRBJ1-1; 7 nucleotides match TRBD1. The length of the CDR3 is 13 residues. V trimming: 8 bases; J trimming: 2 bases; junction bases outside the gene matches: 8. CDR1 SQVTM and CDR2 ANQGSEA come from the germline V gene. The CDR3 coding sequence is TGCAGCTTTCCGGGACAGACTAACACTGAAGCTTTCTTT. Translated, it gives CSFPGQTNTEAFF. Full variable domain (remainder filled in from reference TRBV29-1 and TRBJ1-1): SAVISQKPSRDICQRGTSLTIQCQVDSQVTMMFWYRQQPGQSLTLIATANQGSEATYESGFVIDKFPISRPNLTFSTLTVSNMSPEDSSIYLCSFPGQTNTEAFFGQGTRLTVV.

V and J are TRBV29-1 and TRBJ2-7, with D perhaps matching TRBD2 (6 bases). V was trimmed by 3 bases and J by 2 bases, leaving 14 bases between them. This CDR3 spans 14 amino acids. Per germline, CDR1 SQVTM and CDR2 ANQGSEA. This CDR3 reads CSVDSGTHPYEQYF. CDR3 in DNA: TGCAGCGTTGACTCCGGGACTCATCCCTACGAGCAGTACTTC.

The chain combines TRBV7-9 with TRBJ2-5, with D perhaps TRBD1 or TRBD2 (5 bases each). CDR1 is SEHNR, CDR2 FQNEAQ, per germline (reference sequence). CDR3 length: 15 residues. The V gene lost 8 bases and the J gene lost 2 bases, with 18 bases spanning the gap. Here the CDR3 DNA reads TGTGCCAGCGCCCCCCGCCGGGGCCAGCAAGAGACCCAGTACTTC. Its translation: CASAPRRGQQETQYF.

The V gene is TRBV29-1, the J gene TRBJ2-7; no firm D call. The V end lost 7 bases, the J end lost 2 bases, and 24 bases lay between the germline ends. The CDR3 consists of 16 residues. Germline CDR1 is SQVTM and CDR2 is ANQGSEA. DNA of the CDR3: TGCAGCGCTAGTGGTTTGGTACGACACACACCCTACGAGCAGTACTTC. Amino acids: CSASGLVRHTPYEQYF.

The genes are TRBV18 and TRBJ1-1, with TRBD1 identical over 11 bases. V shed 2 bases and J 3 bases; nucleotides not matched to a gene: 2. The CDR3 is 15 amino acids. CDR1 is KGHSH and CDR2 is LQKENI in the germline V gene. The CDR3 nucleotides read TGTGCCAGCTCACCAGGGACAGGGGGGTACACTGAAGCTTTCTTT. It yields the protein CASSPGTGGYTEAFF.